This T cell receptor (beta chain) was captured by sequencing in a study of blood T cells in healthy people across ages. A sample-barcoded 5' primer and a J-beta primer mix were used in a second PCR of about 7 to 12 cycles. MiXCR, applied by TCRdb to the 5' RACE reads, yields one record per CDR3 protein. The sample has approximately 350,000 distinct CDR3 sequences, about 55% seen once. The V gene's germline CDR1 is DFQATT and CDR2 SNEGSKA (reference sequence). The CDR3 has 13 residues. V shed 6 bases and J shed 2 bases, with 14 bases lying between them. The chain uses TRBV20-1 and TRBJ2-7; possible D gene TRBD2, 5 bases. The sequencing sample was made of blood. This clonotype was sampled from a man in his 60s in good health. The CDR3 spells CSASAAGPYEQYF. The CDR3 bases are TGCAGTGCATCGGCGGCGGGTCCCTACGAGCAGTACTTC.